Shown below are 21 T cell receptor beta chains from a single sample sequenced in a study of blood T cell repertoires in COVID-19. Using immunoSEQ multiplex PCR, the repertoire was profiled, and TCRdb retains in-frame clones only, with some absent. Of roughly 81,000 clones listed, approximately 78% were seen once; the top ten hold about 10%. Sample: peripheral blood. The receptors come from a man in his 60s with acute or convalescent COVID-19.

The chain employs TRBV6-5 and TRBJ2-7; D might be TRBD2 (6 bases). Between the trimmed V and J ends, which lost 7 bases and 2 bases, there was a span of 12 bases. The germline CDR1 and CDR2 sequences are MNHEY and SVGAGI. The length of the CDR3 is 13 residues. DNA for the CDR3: TGTGCCAGCACCAGCGGGCAAACCTACGAGCAGTACTTC. Amino acids: CASTSGQTYEQYF.

The CDR3 nucleotides read TGTGCCAGCAGCTTAGTTAGTTCCGTGGACAGGCCCCCGGGGTCACCCCTCCACTTT. It yields the protein CASSLVSSVDRPPGSPLHF. The V and J genes are TRBV7-8 and TRBJ1-6, with 7 bases matching TRBD1. The V gene's germline CDR1 is SGHVS and CDR2 FQNEAQ. CDR3 length: 19 amino acids. V lost 1 base and J lost 10; bases outside the gene matches: 19.

V usage is TRBV9 and J usage is TRBJ2-3; 12 bases align to TRBD2. The CDR3 has 16 residues. Per germline, CDR1 SGDLS and CDR2 YYNGEE. V lost 2 bases, J lost 6 bases, and 7 bases stayed unmatched. The CDR3 coding sequence is TGTGCCAGCAGCGTCCAGTCTAGCGGGAGGGGCGATACGCAGTATTTT. It encodes CASSVQSSGRGDTQYF.

The chain uses TRBV6-2 or TRBV6-3 and TRBJ2-7, with unresolved D. V lost 5 bases to trimming and J lost 7 bases, with 9 bases between them. The CDR3 runs 11 residues. Per germline, CDR1 MNHEY and CDR2 SVGEGT. Written as DNA, the CDR3 is TGTGCCAGCAGTAAATACTTAGAGCAGTACTTC. It specifies CASSKYLEQYF.

The chain employs TRBV7-2 and TRBJ2-7; 8 nucleotides agree with TRBD2. Germline CDR1 reads SGHTA; CDR2 reads FQGNSA. The CDR3 is 16 residues long. V gave up 2 bases and J gave up 1 base; unmatched junction bases: 7. For the CDR3, the DNA is TGTGCCAGCAGCTTAACCAGCGGGGGAATTTCCTACGAGCAGTACTTC. This sequence encodes CASSLTSGGISYEQYF.

The rearrangement links TRBV11-3 to TRBJ2-1; D may be TRBD2 (5 bases). The germline gives CDR1 SGHNT, CDR2 YENEEA. The CDR3 totals 18 residues. Between the trimmed V and J ends, which lost 0 bases and 4 bases, there was a span of 19 bases. CDR3 DNA sequence: TGTGCCAGCAGCTTAGATCAAGGAGGTAGTAGCCGTTACAATGAGCAGTTCTTC. It codes for CASSLDQGGSSRYNEQFF.

The chain couples TRBV7-8 to TRBJ2-7; 13 positions match TRBD2. Germline values: CDR1 SGHVS, CDR2 FQNEAQ. The CDR3 is 16 residues long. V trimming: 3 bases; J trimming: 10 bases; junction bases outside the gene matches: 12. The CDR3 bases are TGTGCCAGCAGCTTTTCCGGGACTAGCGGGACAACGGGTCAGTACTTC. This encodes CASSFSGTSGTTGQYF.

The chain has TRBV18 and TRBJ2-7, with 8 nucleotides matching TRBD1. Losses at the gene ends were 4 bases for V and 4 bases for J; bases not matched to a gene: 9. The germline V gene encodes CDR1 KGHSH and CDR2 LQKENI. The CDR3 contains 15 residues. The CDR3 here is CASSLSGTGPYEQYF. The CDR3 DNA follows: TGTGCCAGCTCACTCTCCGGGACAGGACCTTACGAGCAGTACTTC.

The chain has TRBV7-2 and TRBJ2-5; tentatively, D is TRBD2 (6 bases). The CDR3 runs 16 residues. In germline, CDR1 is SGHTA, CDR2 FQGNSA. The V gene lost 0 bases and the J gene lost 1 base, with 12 bases spanning the gap. The CDR3 sequence is CASSLALLAVQETQYF. CDR3 nucleotides: TGTGCCAGCAGCTTAGCGCTGTTAGCGGTCCAAGAGACCCAGTACTTC.

This clone was observed a single time. This chain connects TRBV12-5 to TRBJ2-7; 10 bases map to TRBD1. The CDR3 sequence is 14 residues long. Germline V lookup: CDR1 LGHNT, CDR2 FRNRAP. V was clipped by 5 bases and J by 3 bases; unmatched bases: 4. The CDR3 sequence: CASGTGQGFYEQYF. The CDR3 nucleotides read TGTGCTAGTGGTACGGGACAGGGGTTCTACGAGCAGTACTTC.

J is TRBJ2-1 and V is TRBV6-5; D may be TRBD1 (6 bases). V was clipped by 5 bases and J by 1 base, with 12 bases between them. CDR3 length: 15 amino acids. Germline V gene data show CDR1 as MNHEY and CDR2 as SVGAGI. The CDR3: CASSQDSASYNEQFF. As DNA, the CDR3 is TGTGCCAGCAGTCAGGACAGCGCGTCCTACAATGAGCAGTTCTTC.

V gene TRBV7-2 combines with J gene TRBJ1-1; perhaps TRBD1 as D (5 bases). From germline, CDR1 is SGHTA and CDR2 FQGNSA. The V end was cut by 11 bases, the J end by 1 base, with 17 bases between. The CDR3 has 14 amino acids. The CDR3 sequence: CAGSGGWGNTEAFF. The CDR3 coding sequence is TGTGCCGGGTCTGGGGGGTGGGGGAACACTGAAGCTTTCTTT.

J is TRBJ1-5 and V is TRBV7-9; D is unresolved. This CDR3 region has 14 residues. The V and J ends lost 1 base and 4 bases respectively, with 8 bases between them. Per germline, CDR1 SEHNR and CDR2 FQNEAQ (reference sequence). CDR3 nucleotides: TGTGCCAGCAGCTTAGGATTCCAGAATCAGCCCCAGCATTTT. This codes for CASSLGFQNQPQHF.

The chain joins TRBV18 to TRBJ2-7; 7 nucleotides line up with TRBD1. Looked up from germline, CDR1 is KGHSH and CDR2 is LQKENI. The CDR3 covers 16 residues. V lost 6 bases to trimming and J lost 2 bases; unmatched junction nucleotides: 13. CDR3: CASSFIPGQITYEQYF. The CDR3 region has the DNA TGTGCCAGCTCCTTCATTCCGGGACAGATAACCTACGAGCAGTACTTC.

The rearrangement joins TRBV6-5 to TRBJ2-6; D is possibly TRBD1 (5 bases). The V end lost 6 bases, the J end lost 4 bases, and 13 bases lay between the germline ends. Per the germline V gene, CDR1 is MNHEY and CDR2 is SVGAGI. The CDR3 runs 15 residues. The CDR3 is CASSLTASGANVLTF. The CDR3 DNA reads as TGTGCCAGCAGCTTGACAGCTTCAGGGGCCAACGTCCTGACTTTC.

The chain combines TRBV19 with TRBJ1-2, with a possible D match to TRBD1 (6 bases). V lost 4 bases and J 5 bases, leaving 14 bases between the germline ends. The CDR3 totals 14 residues. Germline CDR1 is LNHDA and CDR2 is SQIVND (reference sequence). CDR3 loop: CASSRGGVSYGYTF. The CDR3 DNA reads as TGTGCCAGTAGTAGGGGGGGCGTATCGTATGGCTACACCTTC.

This CDR3 is CASSLTSRTSDTIYF. CDR3 nucleotide sequence: TGCGCCAGCAGCTTGACCAGCCGGACTTCGGACACCATATATTTT. The chain has TRBV5-1 and TRBJ1-3; D not certain. Trimming cost V 1 base and J 8 bases, with 16 bases left between them. Looked up from germline, CDR1 is SGHRS and CDR2 is YFSETQ. The CDR3 covers 15 residues.

In its sample, this clone was seen many times. The V gene is TRBV5-4, the J gene TRBJ2-1, with 14 bases matching TRBD2. With 0 bases clipped from V and 10 bases from J, the junction kept 6 bases outside the gene matches. The CDR3 spans 16 residues. Germline CDR1 is SGHNT and CDR2 is YYREEE (reference sequence). The CDR3 loop is CASSLVPGLAGDEQFF. CDR3 sequence (DNA): TGTGCCAGCAGCTTGGTCCCGGGACTAGCGGGGGACGAGCAGTTCTTC.

A single count supports this clone. The chain links TRBV12-3 or TRBV12-4 to TRBJ2-7; 10 bases match TRBD1. This CDR3 spans 13 amino acids. Trimming removed 5 bases from V and 7 bases from J; junction bases left unmatched: 5. CDR3 DNA sequence: TGTGCCAGCAGTCCCGGGACAGGGGAGGAGCAGTACTTC. Amino acids: CASSPGTGEEQYF.

The chain uses TRBV2 and TRBJ2-7; 9 nucleotides match TRBD1. Unmatched junction bases numbered 10, after V lost 10 bases and J lost 3 bases. The germline gives CDR1 SNHLY, CDR2 FYNNEI. This CDR3 region has 14 residues. The CDR3 bases are TGTGCCACCAGCTTCGGGACAGGGAACTACGAGCAGTACTTC. This gives the protein CATSFGTGNYEQYF. Variable domain in full (rest from reference TRBV2 and TRBJ2-7): EPEVTQTPSHQVTQMGQEVILRCVPISNHLYFYWYRQILGQKVEFLVSFYNNEISEKSEIFDDQFSVERPDGSNFTLKIRSTKLEDSAMYFCATSFGTGNYEQYFGPGTRLTVT.

To note about this clone: Distinct nucleotide sequences in the sample also encode this CDR3. The V and J genes are TRBV6-2 or TRBV6-3 and TRBJ2-5; 14 bases are shared with TRBD2. Germline CDR1 is MNHEY and CDR2 is SVGEGT. V lost 5 bases, J lost 5 bases, and 13 bases stayed unmatched. This CDR3 is built from 18 residues. CDR3 bases: TGTGCCAGCAGTCTATATAACGGGACTAGCGGGAGAAGGGAGACCCAGTACTTC. Amino acid sequence: CASSLYNGTSGRRETQYF.